A selection of T cell receptor beta chains follows, all from one sample in a study of early stage breast cancer tumors. Generated by immunoSEQ multiplex PCR, the TCRdb table keeps only in-frame clones and is missing some. In the table there are about 69,000 clones, approximately 80% of which are singletons. Sequenced: blood. The source of these receptors is a person aged 40-50 years with breast cancer. The conserved cysteine and the conserved F or W are not part of the CDR3 here.

TRBJ2-1 | 13 | TRBV18 | ASSPYREGPGEQF
TRBJ2-5 | 11 | TRBV6-1 | ASRAGPPETQY
TRBJ2-1 | 14 | TRBV5-1 | ASSLARGRAYNEQF
TRBJ2-5 | 9 | TRBV27 | ASSFQETQY
TRBJ2-7 | 13 | TRBV28 | ASSWGGGGSYEQY
TRBJ2-5 | 13 | TRBV2 | ASKKDRSAQETQY
TRBJ1-3 | 13 | TRBV2 | ASSIQGVTGNTIY
TRBJ2-3 | 10 | TRBV7-2 | ASSTRTDTQY
TRBJ2-2 | 13 | TRBV7-3 | ASSTSGRDAGELF
TRBJ1-2 | 16 | TRBV18 | ASSPNLGGLSTNYGYT
TRBJ1-1 | 12 | TRBV6-5 | ASSYGVGNAEAF
TRBJ2-5 | 15 | TRBV5-1 | ASSTGQGGGLQETQY
TRBJ2-3 | 10 | TRBV29-1 | SVEQYTDTQY
TRBJ2-7 | 11 | TRBV29-1 | SVEDRSSYEQY
TRBJ2-4 | 13 | TRBV28 | ASSLVGTAKNIQY
TRBJ2-1 | 12 | TRBV9 | ASSVSGTYNEQF
TRBJ2-7 | 14 | TRBV27 | ASSFEMGTGTYEQY
TRBJ2-6 | 12 | TRBV6-1 | ASTKLAGANVLT
TRBJ1-2 | 14 | TRBV7-9 | ASSSQRTGDNYGYT
TRBJ1-1 | 11 | TRBV29-1 | SVESPRNTEAF
TRBJ1-5 | 10 | TRBV7-2 | ASSLGVQPQH
TRBJ2-3 | 13 | TRBV5-1 | ASSLGDRATDTQY
TRBJ2-6 | 15 | TRBV7-3 | ASSFTGSPSGANVLT
TRBJ1-4 | 16 | TRBV7-9 | ASSLIKAGGSGGEKLF
TRBJ1-5 | 13 | TRBV2 | ASTARGGSRQPQH
TRBJ1-2 | 12 | TRBV19 | ASSIDLGQGGYT
TRBJ2-7 | 13 | TRBV6-1 | ASSERRGSSYEQY
TRBJ1-4 | 13 | TRBV7-5 | ARIGDREVNEKLF
TRBJ1-5 | 11 | TRBV27 | ASGQGDYQPQH
TRBJ2-5 | 13 | TRBV11-3 | ASSLGGSRQETQY
TRBJ1-4 | 12 | TRBV28 | AIGQGTVNEKLF
TRBJ2-2 | 13 | TRBV18 | ASSPQDTNTGELF
TRBJ2-7 | 12 | TRBV14 | ASRKDGGPYEQY
TRBJ1-4 | 9 | TRBV27 | ASSSQGKLF
TRBJ2-2 | 12 | TRBV30 | AWSITGFDGELF
TRBJ1-4 | 14 | TRBV5-4 | ASSLQGGGLNEKLF
TRBJ1-5 | 14 | TRBV30 | AWSVLSERFNQPQH
TRBJ1-4 | 14 | TRBV6-5 | ASSYSRTGLDEKLF
TRBJ2-2 | 11 | TRBV30 | AWKQGNTGELF
TRBJ2-7 | 11 | TRBV5-8 | ASSLKVYYEQY
TRBJ2-1 | 15 | TRBV7-3 | ASSPGLAGGWLDEQF
TRBJ1-1 | 11 | TRBV27 | ASVSKGNTEAF
TRBJ2-1 | 17 | TRBV7-8 | ASSSYSSLDPLAPNEQF
TRBJ1-2 | 11 | TRBV6-6 | ASRTPRNYGYT
TRBJ1-2 | 13 | TRBV5-6 | ASSSQDGISYGYT
TRBJ1-2 | 12 | TRBV28 | ASSIRDGSKGDT
TRBJ1-1 | 12 | TRBV27 | ASSRTGSDTEAF
TRBJ1-5 | 13 | TRBV19 | ASRIGGSSNQPQH
TRBJ1-1 | 11 | TRBV7-9 | AGTTGVNTEAF
TRBJ2-7 | 13 | TRBV7-9 | ASSPTQGAFYEQY
TRBJ2-7 | 13 | TRBV28 | ASSPPGQGRGEQY
TRBJ2-7 | 13 | TRBV7-8 | ASSLVRSGSYEQY
TRBJ1-2 | 12 | TRBV27 | ASSIITGQGAIT
TRBJ1-5 | 13 | TRBV30 | AWSVGGFNNQPQH
TRBJ1-2 | 13 | TRBV6-4 | ASSPDSGLNYGYT
TRBJ1-2 | 13 | TRBV7-8 | ASSLALKGNYGYT
TRBJ2-7 | 14 | TRBV11-2 | ASSLEFGLAGDEQY
TRBJ1-1 | 15 | TRBV28 | ASSSLSDRIKNTEAF
TRBJ1-5 | 13 | TRBV4-1 | ASSQVGQDNQPQH